These 9 T cell receptor beta chains were all obtained from the same sample, sequenced in a study of monozygotic twins with inflammatory bowel disease. TCRdb reprocessed the 5' RACE reads, with one entry per CDR3 protein and no DNA. The sample includes tens of thousands of distinct CDR3 sequences. The material sequenced was blood. These receptors were obtained from a human donor with ulcerative colitis or Crohn's disease, or a healthy co-twin of an affected twin (not recorded which).

The rearrangement uses TRBV5-1 and TRBJ2-7; with no DNA, the TCRdb D assignment of TRBD1 cannot be verified. The germline gives CDR1 SGHRS, CDR2 YFSETQ. The CDR3 has 14 residues. The CDR3 region is CASSLEGGLGEQYF.

V and J are TRBV20-1 and TRBJ2-5. This CDR3 has 13 residues. Germline V gene lookup returns CDR1 DFQATT and CDR2 SNEGSKA (reference sequence). The CDR3 protein is CSARKTSRTTQYF.

The chain couples TRBV7-2 to TRBJ2-5; the D call of TRBD2 rests on TCRdb alone, since no DNA is present to check it. Germline CDR1 is SGHTA and CDR2 is FQGNSA. This CDR3 has 15 residues. The CDR3 here is CASSLLAGGPQTQYF.

This rearrangement joins TRBV14 to TRBJ1-2; TCRdb reports TRBD1, a call that lacks DNA to check it against. The CDR3 runs 15 residues. Germline loops: CDR1 SGHDN, CDR2 FVKESK. CDR3 sequence: CASSQDTPAGYGYTF.

V is TRBV3-1 and J is TRBJ2-2; TCRdb designates TRBD2, a call that cannot be tested without DNA. The CDR3 runs 19 residues. The germline V gene encodes CDR1 LGHDT and CDR2 YNNKEL (reference sequence). The CDR3 loop reads CASSQEGKGRGDLTGELFF. The variable domain in full, completed from reference TRBV3-1 and TRBJ2-2, reads DTAVSQTPKYLVTQMGNDKSIKCEQNLGHDTMYWYKQDSKKFLKIMFSYNNKELIINETVPNRFSPKSPDKAHLNLHINSLELGDSAVYFCASSQEGKGRGDLTGELFFGEGSRLTVL.

The gene calls are TRBV5-1 and TRBJ2-1; TCRdb proposes TRBD1, but this gene call is untestable without DNA. Germline CDR1 and CDR2: SGHRS and YFSETQ. CDR3 size: 12 residues. The CDR3 reads CASRTDRGEQFF.

The V and J genes are TRBV9 and TRBJ2-1; the TCRdb call, TRBD1, lacks DNA for checking. Germline V gene lookup returns CDR1 SGDLS and CDR2 YYNGEE. The CDR3 loop spans 18 amino acids. CDR3 region: CASSGKSKDRESYNEQFF.

The genes are TRBV12-3 or TRBV12-4 and TRBJ2-3; with no DNA, the TCRdb D assignment of TRBD1 cannot be verified. The CDR3 length is 14 residues. CDR3 protein: CASTPGLGTDTQYF.

The chain joins TRBV18 to TRBJ2-3; with no DNA, the TCRdb D assignment of TRBD1 cannot be verified. Per germline, CDR1 KGHSH and CDR2 LQKENI. The CDR3 extends over 14 amino acids. This CDR3 is CASSPSGGTDTQYF. The whole variable domain, filled in from reference TRBV18 and TRBJ2-3, reads NAGVMQNPRHLVRRRGQEARLRCSPMKGHSHVYWYRQLPEEGLKFMVYLQKENIIDESGMPKERFSAEFPKEGPSILRIQQVVRGDSAAYFCASSPSGGTDTQYFGPGTRLTVL.